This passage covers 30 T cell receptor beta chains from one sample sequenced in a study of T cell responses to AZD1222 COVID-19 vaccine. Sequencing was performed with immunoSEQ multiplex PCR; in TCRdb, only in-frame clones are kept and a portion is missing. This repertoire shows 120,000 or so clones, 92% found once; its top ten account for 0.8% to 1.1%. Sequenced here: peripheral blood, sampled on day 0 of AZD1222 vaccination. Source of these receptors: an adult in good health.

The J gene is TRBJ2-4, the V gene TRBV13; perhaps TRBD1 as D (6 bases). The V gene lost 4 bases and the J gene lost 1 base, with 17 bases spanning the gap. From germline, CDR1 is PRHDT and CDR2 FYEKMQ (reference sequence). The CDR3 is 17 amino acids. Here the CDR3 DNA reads TGTGCCAGCAGCTCCCGACAGGAGGAGTCGGCCAAAAACATTCAGTACTTC. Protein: CASSSRQEESAKNIQYF.

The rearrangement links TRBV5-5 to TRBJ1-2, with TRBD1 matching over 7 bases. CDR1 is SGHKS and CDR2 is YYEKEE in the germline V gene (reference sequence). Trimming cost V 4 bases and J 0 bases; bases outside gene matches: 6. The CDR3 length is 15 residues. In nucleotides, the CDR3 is TGTGCCAGCAGCCGAGGACAGGATCCTAACTATGGCTACACCTTC. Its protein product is CASSRGQDPNYGYTF. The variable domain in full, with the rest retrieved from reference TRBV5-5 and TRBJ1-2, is DAGVTQSPTHLIKTRGQQVTLRCSPISGHKSVSWYQQVLGQGPQFIFQYYEKEERGRGNFPDRFSARQFPNYSSELNVNALLLGDSALYLCASSRGQDPNYGYTFGSGTRLTVV.

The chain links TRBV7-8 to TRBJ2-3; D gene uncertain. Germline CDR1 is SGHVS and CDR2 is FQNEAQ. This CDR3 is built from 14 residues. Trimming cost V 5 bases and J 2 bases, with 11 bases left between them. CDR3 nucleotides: TGTGCCAGCAGCCAATATGCCTCCACAGATACGCAGTATTTT. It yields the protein CASSQYASTDTQYF.

In nucleotides, the CDR3 is TGTGCCAGCAGCTTGTATGAGGAATATGGCTACACCTTC. Translated, it gives CASSLYEEYGYTF. This rearrangement joins TRBV5-6 to TRBJ1-2; D not certain. Per germline, CDR1 SGHDT and CDR2 YYEEEE. Between the trimmed V and J ends, which lost 1 base and 5 bases, there was a span of 9 bases. This CDR3 has 13 residues.

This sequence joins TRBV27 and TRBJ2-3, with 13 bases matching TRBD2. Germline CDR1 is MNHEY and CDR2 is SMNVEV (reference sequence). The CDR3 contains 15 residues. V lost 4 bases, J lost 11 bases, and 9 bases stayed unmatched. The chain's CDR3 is CASSYGLAGVAQQYF. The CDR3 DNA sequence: TGTGCCAGCAGTTATGGACTAGCGGGAGTCGCACAGCAGTATTTT.

The CDR3 nucleotides read TGTGCCAGCAGTGATAGAACGGGTGGTCCCCGGGAGCTGTTTTTT. It translates to CASSDRTGGPRELFF. This chain uses TRBV6-1 with TRBJ2-2; no reliable D call. The CDR3 is 15 amino acids. Deletions cut 3 bases from V and 9 bases from J, with 17 bases between. CDR1 MNHNS and CDR2 SASEGT come from the germline V gene.

The CDR3 sequence: CASSIMVAAGELFF. The CDR3 nucleotides read TGTGCCAGCAGCATTATGGTGGCGGCCGGGGAGCTGTTTTTT. The chain couples TRBV27 to TRBJ2-2; no firm D call. Trimming stripped 6 bases from V and 6 bases from J, with 14 bases between. The germline V gene has CDR1 MNHEY and CDR2 SMNVEV (reference sequence). The CDR3 has 14 amino acids.

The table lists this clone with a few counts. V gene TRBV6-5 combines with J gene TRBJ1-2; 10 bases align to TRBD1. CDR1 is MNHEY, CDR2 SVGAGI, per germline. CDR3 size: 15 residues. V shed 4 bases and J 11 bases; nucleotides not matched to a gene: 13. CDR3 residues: CASSSRILTGGMYTF. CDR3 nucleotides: TGTGCCAGCAGTTCGAGAATTTTGACAGGGGGCATGTACACCTTC.

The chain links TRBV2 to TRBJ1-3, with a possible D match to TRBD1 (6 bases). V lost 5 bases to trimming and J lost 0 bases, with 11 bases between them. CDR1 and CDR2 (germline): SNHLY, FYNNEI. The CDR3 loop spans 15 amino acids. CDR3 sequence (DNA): TGTGCCAGCAGTTCCCAGGGGAACTCTGGAAACACCATATATTTT. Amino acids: CASSSQGNSGNTIYF.

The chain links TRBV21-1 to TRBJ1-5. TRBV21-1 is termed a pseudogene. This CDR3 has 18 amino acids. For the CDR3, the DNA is TGTGCCAGCAGCAAACCCGGTAAGGGCTCGACGAGCAATCAGCCCCAGCATTTT. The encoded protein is CASSKPGKGSTSNQPQHF.

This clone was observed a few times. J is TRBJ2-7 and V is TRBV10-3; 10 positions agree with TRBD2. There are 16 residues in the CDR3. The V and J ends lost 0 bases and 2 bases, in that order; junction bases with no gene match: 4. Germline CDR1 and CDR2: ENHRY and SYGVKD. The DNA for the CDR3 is TGTGCCATCAGTGAGTCGTTAGCGGGAGGCGCCTACGAGCAGTACTTC. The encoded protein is CAISESLAGGAYEQYF.

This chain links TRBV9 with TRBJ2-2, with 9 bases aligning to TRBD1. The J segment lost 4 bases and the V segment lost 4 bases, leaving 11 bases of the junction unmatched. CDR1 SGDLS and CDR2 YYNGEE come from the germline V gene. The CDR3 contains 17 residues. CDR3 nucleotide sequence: TGTGCCAGCAGCTCTAATCCAGGACAGGGGTTCACCGGGGAGCTGTTTTTT. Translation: CASSSNPGQGFTGELFF.

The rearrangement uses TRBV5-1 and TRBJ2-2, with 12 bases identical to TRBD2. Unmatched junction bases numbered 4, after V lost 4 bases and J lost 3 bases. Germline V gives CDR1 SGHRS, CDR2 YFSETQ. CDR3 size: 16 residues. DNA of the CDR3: TGCGCCAGCAGCCAAGGACTAGCGGGGTACACCGGGGAGCTGTTTTTT. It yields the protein CASSQGLAGYTGELFF.

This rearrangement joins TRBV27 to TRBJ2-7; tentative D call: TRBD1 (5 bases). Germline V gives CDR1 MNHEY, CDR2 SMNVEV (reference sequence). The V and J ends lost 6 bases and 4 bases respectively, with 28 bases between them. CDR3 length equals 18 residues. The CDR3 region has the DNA TGTGCCAGCAGCCGCTCCCGGAATACCGACAGAACCAATTACGAGCAGTACTTC. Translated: CASSRSRNTDRTNYEQYF.

CDR3 in amino acids: CASSLIMTGGETQYF. In DNA, the CDR3 is TGTGCCAGCAGCTTGATTATGACAGGAGGAGAGACCCAGTACTTC. This chain links TRBV7-9 with TRBJ2-5; TRBD1 is a possible D gene (6 bases). The CDR3 covers 15 residues. Looked up from germline, CDR1 is SEHNR and CDR2 is FQNEAQ (reference sequence). V lost 3 bases to trimming and J lost 4 bases, with 15 bases between them.

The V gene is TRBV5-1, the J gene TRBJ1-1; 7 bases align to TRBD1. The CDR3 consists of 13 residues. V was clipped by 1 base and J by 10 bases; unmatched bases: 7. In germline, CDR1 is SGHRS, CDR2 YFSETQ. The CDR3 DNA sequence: TGCGCCAGCAGCTTGACAGGGGAATATGGAGCTTTCTTT. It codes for CASSLTGEYGAFF.

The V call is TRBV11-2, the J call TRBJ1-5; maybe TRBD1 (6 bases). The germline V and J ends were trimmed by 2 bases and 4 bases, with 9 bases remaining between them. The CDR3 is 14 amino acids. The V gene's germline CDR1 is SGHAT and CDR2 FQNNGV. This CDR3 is CASSLSDSNQPQHF. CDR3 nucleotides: TGTGCCAGCAGCTTATCGGACAGTAATCAGCCCCAGCATTTT.

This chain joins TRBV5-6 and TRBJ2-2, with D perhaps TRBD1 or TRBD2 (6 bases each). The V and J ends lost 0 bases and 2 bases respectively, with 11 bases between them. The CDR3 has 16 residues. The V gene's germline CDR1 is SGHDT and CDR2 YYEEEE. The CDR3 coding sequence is TGTGCCAGCAGCTTGGGACCGGGGGCTAACACCGGGGAGCTGTTTTTT. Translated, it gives CASSLGPGANTGELFF. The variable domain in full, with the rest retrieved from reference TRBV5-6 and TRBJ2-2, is DAGVTQSPTHLIKTRGQQVTLRCSPKSGHDTVSWYQQALGQGPQFIFQYYEEEERQRGNFPDRFSGHQFPNYSSELNVNALLLGDSALYLCASSLGPGANTGELFFGEGSRLTVL.

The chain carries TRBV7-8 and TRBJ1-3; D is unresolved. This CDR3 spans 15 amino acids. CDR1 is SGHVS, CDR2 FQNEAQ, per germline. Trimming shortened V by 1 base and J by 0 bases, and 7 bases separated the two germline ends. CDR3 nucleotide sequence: TGTGCCAGCAGCTTAGTCGAGCCCTCTGGAAACACCATATATTTT. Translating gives CASSLVEPSGNTIYF. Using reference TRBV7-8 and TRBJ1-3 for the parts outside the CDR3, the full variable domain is GAGVSQSPRYKVAKRGQDVALRCDPISGHVSLFWYQQALGQGPEFLTYFQNEAQLDKSGLPSDRFFAERPEGSVSTLKIQRTQQEDSAVYLCASSLVEPSGNTIYFGEGSWLTVV.

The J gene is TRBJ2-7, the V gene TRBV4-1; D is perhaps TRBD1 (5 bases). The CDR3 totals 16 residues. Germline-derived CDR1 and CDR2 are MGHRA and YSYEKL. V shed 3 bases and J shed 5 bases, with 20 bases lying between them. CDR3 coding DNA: TGCGCCAGCAGCCACAGGATACAGGCTAGGAAGGACGAGCAGTACTTC. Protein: CASSHRIQARKDEQYF.

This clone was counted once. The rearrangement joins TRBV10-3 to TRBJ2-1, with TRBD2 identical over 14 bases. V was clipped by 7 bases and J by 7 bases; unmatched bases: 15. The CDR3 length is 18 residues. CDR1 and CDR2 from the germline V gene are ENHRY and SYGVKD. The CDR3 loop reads CAITKTVSGTSGRNEQFF. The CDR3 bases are TGTGCCATCACCAAAACCGTATCCGGGACTAGCGGGAGAAATGAGCAGTTCTTC.

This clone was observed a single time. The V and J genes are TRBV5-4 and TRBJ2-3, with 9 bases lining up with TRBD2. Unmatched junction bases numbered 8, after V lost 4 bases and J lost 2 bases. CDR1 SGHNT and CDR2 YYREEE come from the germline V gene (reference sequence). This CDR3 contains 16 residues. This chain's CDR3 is CASSPKTSGTTDTQYF. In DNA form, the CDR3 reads TGTGCCAGCAGCCCTAAGACTAGCGGAACCACAGATACGCAGTATTTT.

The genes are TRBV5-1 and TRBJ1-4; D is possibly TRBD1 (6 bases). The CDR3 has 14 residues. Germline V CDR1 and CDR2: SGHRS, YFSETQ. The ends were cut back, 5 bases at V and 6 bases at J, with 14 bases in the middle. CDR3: CASRAGEDYEKLFF. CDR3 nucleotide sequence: TGCGCCAGCAGAGCAGGGGAGGACTATGAAAAACTGTTTTTT.

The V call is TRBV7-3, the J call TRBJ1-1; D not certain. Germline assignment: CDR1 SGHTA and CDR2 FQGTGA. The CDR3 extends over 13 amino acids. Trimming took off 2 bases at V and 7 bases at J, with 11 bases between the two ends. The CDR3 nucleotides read TGTGCCAGCAGCTTAGGAAGCAGAGATGAAGCTTTCTTT. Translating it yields CASSLGSRDEAFF.

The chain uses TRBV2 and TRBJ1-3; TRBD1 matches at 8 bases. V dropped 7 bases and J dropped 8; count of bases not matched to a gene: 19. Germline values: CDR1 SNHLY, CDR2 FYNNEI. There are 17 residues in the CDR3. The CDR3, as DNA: TGTGCCAGCACCGGGACAGGCATGTCCTGGGCTCGATACACCATATATTTT. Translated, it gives CASTGTGMSWARYTIYF.

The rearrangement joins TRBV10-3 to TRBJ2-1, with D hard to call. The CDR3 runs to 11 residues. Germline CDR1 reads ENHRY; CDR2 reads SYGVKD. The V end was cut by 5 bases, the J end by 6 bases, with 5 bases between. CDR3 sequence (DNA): TGTGCCATCAGTCAAGTCAATGAGCAGTTCTTC. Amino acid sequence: CAISQVNEQFF.

In DNA, the CDR3 is TGTGCCAGCAGCTTAGCTTCAAGCCTCGAGCAGTACTTC. Protein product: CASSLASSLEQYF. The chain links TRBV7-9 to TRBJ2-7; D is uncertain. Trimming took off 0 bases at V and 6 bases at J, with 9 bases between the two ends. The CDR3 runs 13 residues. Germline V CDR1 and CDR2: SEHNR, FQNEAQ (reference sequence).

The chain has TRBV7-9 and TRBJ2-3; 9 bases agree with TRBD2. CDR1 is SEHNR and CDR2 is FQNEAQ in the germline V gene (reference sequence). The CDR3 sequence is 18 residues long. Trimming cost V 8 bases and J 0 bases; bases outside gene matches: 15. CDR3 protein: CASAPVSSGERSTDTQYF. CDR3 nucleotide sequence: TGTGCCAGCGCACCGGTTTCTAGCGGGGAGAGGAGCACAGATACGCAGTATTTT.

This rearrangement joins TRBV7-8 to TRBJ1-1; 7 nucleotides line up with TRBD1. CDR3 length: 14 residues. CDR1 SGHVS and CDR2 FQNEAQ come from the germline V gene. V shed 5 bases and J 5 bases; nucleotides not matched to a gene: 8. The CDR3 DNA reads TGTGCCAGCAGCCGAGGGGGGGACAGTACTGAAGCTTTCTTT. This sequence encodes CASSRGGDSTEAFF.

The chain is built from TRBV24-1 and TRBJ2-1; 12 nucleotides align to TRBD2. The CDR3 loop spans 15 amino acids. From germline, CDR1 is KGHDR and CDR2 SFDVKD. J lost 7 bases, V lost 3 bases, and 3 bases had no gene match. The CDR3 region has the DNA TGTGCCACCAGTGATGTCACTAGCGGGGGGAATGAGCAGTTCTTC. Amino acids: CATSDVTSGGNEQFF.